The T cell receptor (beta chain) under discussion was sequenced for a study of blood T cell repertoires in COVID-19. Using immunoSEQ multiplex PCR, the repertoire was profiled, and TCRdb retains in-frame clones only, with some absent. The profile covers hundreds of thousands of clones, with 85% to 90% appearing a single time and approximately 10% taken by the ten largest. Trimming took 5 bases from V and 6 from J, leaving 10 bases between them. This CDR3 contains 14 residues. Germline V lookup: CDR1 KGHDR, CDR2 SFDVKD. The chain uses TRBV24-1 and TRBJ1-6; TRBD1 might be the D (6 bases). Sequences were obtained from peripheral blood. This clonotype was obtained from a woman in her twenties or thirties with COVID-19, enrolled during active disease. Here the CDR3 DNA reads TGTGCCACCAGTGGTGGACAGATTAATTCACCCCTCCACTTT. It yields the protein CATSGGQINSPLHF.